Given below is one T cell receptor (beta chain) in context. Its antigen is as yet unknown. There are 15 residues in the CDR3. Per germline, CDR1 SGHDN and CDR2 FVKESK. V lost 6 bases and J 5 bases, leaving 16 bases between the germline ends. From RNA, the CDR3 regions of TCR beta chains were amplified and sequenced. Amplification began with first-round RT-PCR using HTBI primers, then second-round multiplex PCR was performed. MiXCR, run by TCRdb on the multiplex PCR reads, gives a single entry per CDR3 protein. This sample has about 660,000 distinct CDR3 sequences, with roughly two fifths found just once. The data stem from a study of Graves' ophthalmopathy and Graves' hyperthyroidism. Findings and caveats of the study: Ophthalmopathy could be told apart from stable hyperthyroidism by a 13-signature model (around 85% sensitivity, approximately 76% specificity).

The V call is TRBV14, the J call TRBJ2-2; D not resolved. Sequences were obtained from peripheral blood. The TCR comes from an adult man with Graves' ophthalmopathy. The CDR3 DNA is TGTGCCAGCAGTTATGGCGTTTACGGGACCGGGGAGCTGTTTTTT. This sequence encodes CASSYGVYGTGELFF.